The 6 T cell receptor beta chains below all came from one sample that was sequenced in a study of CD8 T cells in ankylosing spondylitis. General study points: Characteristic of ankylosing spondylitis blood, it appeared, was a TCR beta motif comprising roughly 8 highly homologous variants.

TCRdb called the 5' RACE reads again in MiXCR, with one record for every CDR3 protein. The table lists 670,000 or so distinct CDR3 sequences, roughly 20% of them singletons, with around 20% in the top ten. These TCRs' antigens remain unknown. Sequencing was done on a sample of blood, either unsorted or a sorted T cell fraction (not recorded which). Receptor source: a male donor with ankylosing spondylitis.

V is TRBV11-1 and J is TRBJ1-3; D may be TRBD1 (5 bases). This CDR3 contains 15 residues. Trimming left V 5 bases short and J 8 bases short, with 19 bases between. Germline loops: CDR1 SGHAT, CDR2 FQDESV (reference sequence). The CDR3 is CASSHPVGEGDTIYF. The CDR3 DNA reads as TGTGCCAGCAGCCATCCCGTGGGGGAAGGAGACACCATATATTTT.

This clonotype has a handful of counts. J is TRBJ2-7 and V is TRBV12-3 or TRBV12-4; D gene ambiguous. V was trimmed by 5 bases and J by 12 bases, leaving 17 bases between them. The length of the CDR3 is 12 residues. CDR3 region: CASSPSIRWPYF. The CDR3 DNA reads TGTGCCAGCAGTCCATCGATACGGTGGCCGTACTTC.

The CDR3 sequence: CSAPSRSGQNYNEQFF. For the CDR3, the DNA is TGCAGTGCTCCCTCGCGTAGCGGACAGAACTACAATGAGCAGTTCTTC. J is TRBJ2-1 and V is TRBV20-1; either TRBD1 or TRBD2 may supply D (6 bases each). CDR1 is DFQATT and CDR2 is SNEGSKA in the germline V gene (reference sequence). This CDR3 comprises 16 residues. Trimming left V 5 bases short and J 3 bases short, with 20 bases between.

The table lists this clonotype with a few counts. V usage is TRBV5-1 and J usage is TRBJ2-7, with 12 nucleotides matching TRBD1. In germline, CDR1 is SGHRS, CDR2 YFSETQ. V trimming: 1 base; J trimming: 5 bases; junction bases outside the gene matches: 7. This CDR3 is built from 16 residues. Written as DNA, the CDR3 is TGCGCCAGCAGCTTGACCCCCGGGACAGGGGGCCACGAGCAGTACTTC. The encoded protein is CASSLTPGTGGHEQYF.

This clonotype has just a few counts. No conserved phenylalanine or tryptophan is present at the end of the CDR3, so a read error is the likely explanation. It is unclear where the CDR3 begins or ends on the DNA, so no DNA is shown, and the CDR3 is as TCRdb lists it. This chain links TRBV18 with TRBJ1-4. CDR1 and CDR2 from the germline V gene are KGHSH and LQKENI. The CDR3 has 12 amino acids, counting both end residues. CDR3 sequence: CASSLIGLRYDL.

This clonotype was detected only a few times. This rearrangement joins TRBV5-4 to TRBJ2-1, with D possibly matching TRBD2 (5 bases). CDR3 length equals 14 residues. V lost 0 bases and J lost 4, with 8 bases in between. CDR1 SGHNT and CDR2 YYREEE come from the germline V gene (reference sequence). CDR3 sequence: CASSLAGMYNEQFF. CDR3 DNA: TGTGCCAGCAGCTTGGCGGGGATGTACAATGAGCAGTTCTTC.